This T cell receptor beta chain was captured by sequencing in a study of T cell changes during pregnancy in multiple sclerosis. Assay used: immunoSEQ multiplex PCR; TCRdb lists only in-frame clones, some missing. The repertoire includes about 42,000 clones, roughly 80% of them detected once, and 0.55% to 0.75% sits in the top ten. The CDR3 loop spans 13 amino acids. V lost 4 bases to trimming and J lost 8 bases; unmatched junction nucleotides: 6. Germline V gives CDR1 SGHTS, CDR2 YDEGEE. The sequences come from CD4+ T cells from peripheral blood mononuclear cells, collected before pregnancy. This rearrangement joins TRBV5-8 to TRBJ1-2, with 9 bases lining up with TRBD1. This clonotype was sampled from a female donor with multiple sclerosis, enrolled in a pregnancy study. The CDR3 here is CASSLGTGYGYTF. The CDR3 nucleotides are TGTGCCAGCAGCCTTGGGACAGGGTACGGCTACACCTTC.